This T cell receptor beta chain was captured in a study of cytomegalovirus exposure and HLA in healthy donors. Across the study: Early released data had about 80 million unique TCRs, all coming from HLA-typed donors.

Per germline, CDR1 SGHVS and CDR2 FQNEAQ. The V and J ends lost 4 bases and 4 bases, in that order; junction bases with no gene match: 5. This CDR3 comprises 14 residues. Study-wide results and limits: The analysis excluded some indistinguishable V segments, including TRBV6-2 and TRBV6-3. The majority of CMV-associated TCR beta chains were reported as apparently HLA-restricted in a later analysis. Reports showed the classifier diagnosing cytomegalovirus status with high specificity and sensitivity.

13 Jbeta primers and 60 Vbeta primers were used for the PCR. Generated by immunoSEQ multiplex PCR, the TCRdb table keeps only in-frame clones and is missing some. The sample has 120,000 to 150,000 clones, about three quarters seen once. As for this clone: What it binds is not known.

This chain links TRBV7-8 with TRBJ2-3, with 7 bases that match TRBD1. This clonotype originated in a woman aged 25 to 39 in good health and CMV-seronegative. The specimen sequenced was PBMCs. The CDR3 DNA reads TGTGCCAGCAGCTACCGACAGGGTGCAGATACGCAGTATTTT. Translating it yields CASSYRQGADTQYF.